This T cell receptor beta chain was obtained from a study of blood T cell repertoires in COVID-19. Sequenced by immunoSEQ multiplex PCR; TCRdb stores in-frame clones only, minus some. The repertoire holds 350,000 to 550,000 clones, with around 88% as singletons. The V and J ends lost 5 bases and 9 bases, in that order; junction bases with no gene match: 13. This CDR3 contains 15 residues. CDR1 SGHTA and CDR2 FQGTGA come from the germline V gene. The rearrangement links TRBV7-3 to TRBJ2-1; 7 bases align to TRBD1. Sequencing input: peripheral blood. This clonotype was sampled from a woman in her twenties or thirties with acute or convalescent COVID-19. The CDR3 protein is CASSEGQPGMGEQFF. The CDR3 bases are TGTGCCAGCAGCGAGGGACAGCCCGGGATGGGTGAGCAGTTCTTC.